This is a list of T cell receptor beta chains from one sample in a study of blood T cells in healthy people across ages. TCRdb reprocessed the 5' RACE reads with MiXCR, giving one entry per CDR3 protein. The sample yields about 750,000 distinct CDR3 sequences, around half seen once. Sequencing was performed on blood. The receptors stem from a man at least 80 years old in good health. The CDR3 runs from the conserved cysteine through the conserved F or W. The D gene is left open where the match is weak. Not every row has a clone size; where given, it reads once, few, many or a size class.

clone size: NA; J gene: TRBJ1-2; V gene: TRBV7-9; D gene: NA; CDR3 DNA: TGTGCCAGCAGCCACGACCGGGGCTACGGAGGCTACACCTTC; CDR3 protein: CASSHDRGYGGYTF
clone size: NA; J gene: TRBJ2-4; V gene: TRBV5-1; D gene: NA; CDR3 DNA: TGCGCCAGCGGTGAGGGGGTCCAAAACATTCAGTACTTC; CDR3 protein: CASGEGVQNIQYF
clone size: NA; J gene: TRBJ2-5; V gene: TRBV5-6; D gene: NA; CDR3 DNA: TGTGCCAGCAGCTCAATAGACCGGACGGCCGAAGAGACCCAGTACTTC; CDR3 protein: CASSSIDRTAEETQYF
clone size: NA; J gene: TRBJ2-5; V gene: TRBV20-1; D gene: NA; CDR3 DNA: TGCAGTGCTAGTAGGGATCCGGAGACCCAGTACTTC; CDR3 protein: CSASRDPETQYF
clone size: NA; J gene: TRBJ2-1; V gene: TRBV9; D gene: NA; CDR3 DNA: TGTGCCAGCAGCGTAGGAGCGGGTGGGCAGTTCTTC; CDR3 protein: CASSVGAGGQFF
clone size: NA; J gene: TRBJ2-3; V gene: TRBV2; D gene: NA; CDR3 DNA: TGTGCCAGCAGCAACTCCGGGACACCTAGCACAGATACGCAGTATTTT; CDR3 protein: CASSNSGTPSTDTQYF
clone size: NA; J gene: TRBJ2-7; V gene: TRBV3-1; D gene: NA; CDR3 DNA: TGTGCCAGCAGCCAAGGCTCGCGGCAAGCCGGCGAGCAGTACTTC; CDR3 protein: CASSQGSRQAGEQYF
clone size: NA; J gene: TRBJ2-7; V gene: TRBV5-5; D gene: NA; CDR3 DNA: TGTGCCGGCAGCTTGGCCGGGACGGTTACCTACGAGCAGTACTTC; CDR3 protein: CAGSLAGTVTYEQYF
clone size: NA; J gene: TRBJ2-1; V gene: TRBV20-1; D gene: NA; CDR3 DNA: TGCAGTGCTATGGCGGGACTCGACCACTACAATGAGCAGTTCTTC; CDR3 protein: CSAMAGLDHYNEQFF
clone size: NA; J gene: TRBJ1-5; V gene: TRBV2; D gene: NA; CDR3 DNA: TGTGCCAGCATGAAAGGAGGGCAAGGCAATCAGCCCCAGCATTTT; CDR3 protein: CASMKGGQGNQPQHF
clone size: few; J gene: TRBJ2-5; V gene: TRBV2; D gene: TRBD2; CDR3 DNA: TGTGCCAGCACGACTAGCGGACGCCAACAAGAGACCCAGTACTTC; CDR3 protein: CASTTSGRQQETQYF
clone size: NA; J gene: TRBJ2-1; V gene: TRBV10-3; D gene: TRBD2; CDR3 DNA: TGTGCCATCAGTGATATTAGCGGGCTCTCCTACAATGAGCAGTTCTTC; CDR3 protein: CAISDISGLSYNEQFF
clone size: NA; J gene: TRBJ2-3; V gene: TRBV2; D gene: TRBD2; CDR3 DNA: TGTGCCAGCAGAGGTGGACTAGCCGGCGATACGCAGTATTTT; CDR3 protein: CASRGGLAGDTQYF
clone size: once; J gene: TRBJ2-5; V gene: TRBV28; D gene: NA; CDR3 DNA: TGTGCCAGCAGTTTGAGGAGGATTACTCAAGAGACCCAGTACTTC; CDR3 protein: CASSLRRITQETQYF
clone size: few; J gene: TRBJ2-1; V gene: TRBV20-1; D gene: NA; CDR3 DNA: TGCAGTGCTAGAGATTTCGGAGCCAGCACCTACAATGAGCAGTTCTTC; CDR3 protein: CSARDFGASTYNEQFF
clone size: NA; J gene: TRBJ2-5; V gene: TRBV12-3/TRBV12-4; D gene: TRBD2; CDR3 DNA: TGTGCCAGCAGCCGGGGACTAGCGGCGGAGACCCAGTACTTC; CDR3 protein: CASSRGLAAETQYF
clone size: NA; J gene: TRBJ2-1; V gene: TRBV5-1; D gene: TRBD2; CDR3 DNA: TGCGCCAGCAGCCCGGGACTAGCGGGAGGCTCCGCTGAGCAGTTCTTC; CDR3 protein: CASSPGLAGGSAEQFF
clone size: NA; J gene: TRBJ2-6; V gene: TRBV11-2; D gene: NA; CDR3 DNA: TGTGCCAGCAGCTTTTTAGGGGGACCTGGGGCCAACGTCCTGACTTTC; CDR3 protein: CASSFLGGPGANVLTF
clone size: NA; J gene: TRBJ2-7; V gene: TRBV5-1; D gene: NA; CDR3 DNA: TGCGCCAGCAGCCCGGAAAGCCAGGGACCGGGCGAGCAGTACTTC; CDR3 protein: CASSPESQGPGEQYF
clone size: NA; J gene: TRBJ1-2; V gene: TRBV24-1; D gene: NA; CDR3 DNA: TGTGCCACCAGTCCGGTGGAGGCATTCGGCTATGGCTACACCTTC; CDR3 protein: CATSPVEAFGYGYTF
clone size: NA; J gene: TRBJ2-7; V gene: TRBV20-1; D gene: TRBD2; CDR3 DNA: TGCAGTGCGGTTAGCGGGAAATCCTACGAGCAGTACTTC; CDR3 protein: CSAVSGKSYEQYF
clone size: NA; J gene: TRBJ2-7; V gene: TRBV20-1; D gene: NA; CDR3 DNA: TGCAGTGCTAGCTTGGACAGCCTCTACGAGCAGTACTTC; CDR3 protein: CSASLDSLYEQYF
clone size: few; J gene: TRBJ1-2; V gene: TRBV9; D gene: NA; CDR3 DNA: TGTGCCAGCAGCGCCTCTCCGGGTTATGGCTACACCTTC; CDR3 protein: CASSASPGYGYTF
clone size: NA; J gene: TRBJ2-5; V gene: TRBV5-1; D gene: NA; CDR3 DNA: TGCGCCAGCAGCCCCGACGGGTCGAAGGGAGAGACCCAGTACTTC; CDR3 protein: CASSPDGSKGETQYF
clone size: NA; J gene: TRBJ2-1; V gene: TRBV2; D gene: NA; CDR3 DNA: TGTGCCAGCAGTGCGCTCCAGGGGGGCTACAATGAGCAGTTCTTC; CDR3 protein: CASSALQGGYNEQFF
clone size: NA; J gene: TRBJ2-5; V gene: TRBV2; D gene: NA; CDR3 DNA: TGTGCCAGCAGCGGCCGGGACGCAGAGACCCAGTACTTC; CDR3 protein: CASSGRDAETQYF